These 23 T cell receptor beta chains share one sample of origin, sequenced in a study of cytomegalovirus exposure and HLA in healthy donors. PCR involved 60 Vbeta and 13 Jbeta primers. The table came from immunoSEQ multiplex PCR; TCRdb's copy has only in-frame clones and leaves some out. The table shows approximately 250,000 clones, with 70% to 90% occurring only once. The source material was PBMCs. Source of these receptors: a girl aged 2 to 9 in good health and CMV-seronegative.

The V and J genes are TRBV6-5 and TRBJ2-1; maybe TRBD1 (5 bases). The V end lost 2 bases, the J end lost 0 bases, and 5 bases lay between the germline ends. This CDR3 comprises 14 residues. Germline assignment: CDR1 MNHEY and CDR2 SVGAGI. This CDR3 is CASSYRGSYNEQFF. CDR3 sequence (DNA): TGTGCCAGCAGTTACAGGGGCTCCTACAATGAGCAGTTCTTC.

This clone was recorded once. The rearrangement uses TRBV2 and TRBJ2-3; a possible D gene is TRBD2 (6 bases). V was trimmed by 3 bases and J by 2 bases, leaving 12 bases between them. CDR1 is SNHLY and CDR2 is FYNNEI in the germline V gene. The CDR3 totals 15 residues. The CDR3 region is CASSDVRDFTDTQYF. CDR3 coding DNA: TGTGCCAGCAGTGATGTCAGGGACTTCACAGATACGCAGTATTTT. Filled out from reference TRBV2 and TRBJ2-3, the complete variable domain reads EPEVTQTPSHQVTQMGQEVILRCVPISNHLYFYWYRQILGQKVEFLVSFYNNEISEKSEIFDDQFSVERPDGSNFTLKIRSTKLEDSAMYFCASSDVRDFTDTQYFGPGTRLTVL.

The chain combines TRBV19 with TRBJ2-1; D remains ambiguous. CDR1 LNHDA and CDR2 SQIVND come from the germline V gene (reference sequence). The CDR3 runs 14 residues. V was cut by 4 bases and J by 0 bases, with 7 bases left in between. CDR3 sequence (DNA): TGTGCCAGTAGTAGGCCAAGCTCCTACAATGAGCAGTTCTTC. It encodes CASSRPSSYNEQFF.

This clone was recorded only once. V usage is TRBV9 and J usage is TRBJ1-2; unclear D gene. This CDR3 region has 12 residues. V was cut by 0 bases and J by 8 bases, with 8 bases left in between. CDR1 is SGDLS and CDR2 is YYNGEE in the germline V gene. Written as DNA, the CDR3 is TGTGCCAGCAGCGTAGTTTACGGGGGCTACACCTTC. Protein sequence: CASSVVYGGYTF.

This clone was seen a single time. The rearrangement links TRBV2 to TRBJ1-1; no definite D call. The CDR3 spans 14 residues. From germline, CDR1 is SNHLY and CDR2 FYNNEI. Trimming took 4 bases from V and 3 from J, leaving 12 bases between them. This CDR3 is CASSALFGDTEAFF. CDR3 nucleotide sequence: TGTGCCAGCAGTGCACTTTTTGGAGACACTGAAGCTTTCTTT.

The chain combines TRBV5-4 with TRBJ2-1; TRBD1 aligns across 7 bases. Per the germline V gene, CDR1 is SGHNT and CDR2 is YYREEE (reference sequence). The CDR3 sequence is 14 residues long. The junction had 8 bases not matched to a gene; V was cut back by 4 bases and J by 7 bases. Written as DNA, the CDR3 is TGTGCCAGCAGCCCGGTTTACAGGGGAAATGAGCAGTTCTTC. Protein sequence: CASSPVYRGNEQFF.

In DNA form, the CDR3 reads TGCGCCAGCAGCCCCCGGACAGGGGACAATCAGCCCCAGCATTTT. This translates into CASSPRTGDNQPQHF. The chain links TRBV5-1 to TRBJ1-5, with 9 bases fitting TRBD1. Germline CDR1 is SGHRS and CDR2 is YFSETQ. The length of the CDR3 is 15 residues. Germline trimming cut 4 bases from V and 3 bases from J; bases unmatched to any gene: 5.

The chain couples TRBV27 to TRBJ2-7; 12 bases align to TRBD1. The CDR3 has 18 residues. In germline, CDR1 is MNHEY, CDR2 SMNVEV (reference sequence). Trimming took 6 bases from V and 4 from J; bases not matched to a gene: 16. Here the CDR3 reads CASRGPGQGALLEYEQYF. CDR3 DNA sequence: TGTGCCAGCAGGGGACCGGGACAGGGGGCCCTCCTTGAATACGAGCAGTACTTC.

The chain uses TRBV5-4 and TRBJ2-1, with TRBD2 as a possible D gene (5 bases). CDR1 is SGHNT and CDR2 is YYREEE in the germline V gene (reference sequence). The length of the CDR3 is 14 residues. V shed 1 base and J shed 6 bases, with 11 bases lying between them. As DNA, the CDR3 is TGTGCCAGCAGCTTGCGGGTCGGAGGCAATGAGCAGTTCTTC. Translated, it gives CASSLRVGGNEQFF.

The genes are TRBV6-5 and TRBJ2-2, with a weak D call TRBD2 (6 bases). The germline gives CDR1 MNHEY, CDR2 SVGAGI. This CDR3 contains 15 residues. The ends were cut back, 4 bases at V and 0 bases at J, with 9 bases in the middle. The CDR3 loop reads CASSFRESNTGELFF. Here the CDR3 DNA reads TGTGCCAGCAGTTTTCGGGAGTCGAACACCGGGGAGCTGTTTTTT.

The chain carries TRBV5-5 and TRBJ2-2; 7 bases are shared with TRBD1. Germline CDR1 SGHKS, CDR2 YYEKEE (reference sequence). V dropped 3 bases and J dropped 0; count of bases not matched to a gene: 2. The CDR3 sequence is 15 residues long. DNA of the CDR3: TGTGCCAGCAGCTGGGGACAGACGAACACCGGGGAGCTGTTTTTT. It yields the protein CASSWGQTNTGELFF.

This clone was recorded only once. This rearrangement joins TRBV5-1 to TRBJ2-3; 11 bases match TRBD2. CDR3 size: 17 residues. V lost 1 base, J lost 4 bases, and 8 bases stayed unmatched. Germline CDR1 reads SGHRS; CDR2 reads YFSETQ. CDR3 sequence: CASSLRLLAGAADTQYF. In DNA, the CDR3 is TGCGCCAGCAGCTTGAGACTACTAGCGGGGGCGGCAGATACGCAGTATTTT.

V gene TRBV28 combines with J gene TRBJ1-1, with 8 positions matching TRBD1. With V trimmed by 6 bases and J by 3 bases, 9 bases remained unmatched. CDR1 is MDHEN and CDR2 is SYDVKM in the germline V gene. The CDR3 has 15 amino acids. The CDR3 region has the DNA TGTGCCAGCAGGATGCCACAGGGGGATGACACTGAAGCTTTCTTT. The encoded protein is CASRMPQGDDTEAFF.

This clone occurred once. The V and J genes are TRBV5-4 and TRBJ2-7; D ambiguous. Germline-derived CDR1 and CDR2 are SGHNT and YYREEE (reference sequence). The CDR3 is made up of 12 amino acids. V was pared by 4 bases and J by 9 bases, with 14 bases between. The CDR3 DNA reads as TGTGCCAGCAGCCTACGTCCCGGTCGGCAGTACTTC. Translated: CASSLRPGRQYF.

This clone occurred once. This chain uses TRBV10-1 with TRBJ2-1, with unresolved D. The CDR3 length is 15 residues. V shed 3 bases and J shed 5 bases, with 14 bases lying between them. The germline CDR1 and CDR2 sequences are WNHNN and SYGVQD (reference sequence). CDR3 loop: CASSDPRHLDNEQFF. In nucleotides, the CDR3 is TGCGCCAGCAGTGATCCCCGGCATCTAGACAATGAGCAGTTCTTC.

This clone was seen just once. The CDR3, as DNA: TGTGCCAGCAGCTCACCCGTGGGGGGGGCCGGCACTGAAGCTTTCTTT. It encodes CASSSPVGGAGTEAFF. The chain links TRBV11-2 to TRBJ1-1; D may be TRBD1 (6 bases). The V end was cut by 4 bases, the J end by 4 bases, with 19 bases between. The CDR3 has 16 residues. The germline V gene encodes CDR1 SGHAT and CDR2 FQNNGV.

J is TRBJ2-1 and V is TRBV7-2; 10 nucleotides agree with TRBD2. In germline, CDR1 is SGHTA, CDR2 FQGNSA. The CDR3 length is 20 residues. V shed 0 bases and J 6 bases; nucleotides not matched to a gene: 17. CDR3 sequence reads: CASSLAGTTWLAGVFNEQFF. The CDR3 bases are TGTGCCAGCAGCTTAGCGGGGACCACATGGCTAGCGGGAGTATTCAATGAGCAGTTCTTC.

The V call is TRBV27, the J call TRBJ2-3, with 9 positions matching TRBD2. Germline V gives CDR1 MNHEY, CDR2 SMNVEV (reference sequence). V lost 5 bases and J lost 3; bases outside the gene matches: 9. The CDR3 runs 16 residues. The CDR3 spells CASSGFLAGPTDTQYF. CDR3 sequence (DNA): TGTGCCAGCAGTGGGTTCCTAGCGGGGCCGACAGATACGCAGTATTTT.

This clone was seen a handful of times. The rearrangement uses TRBV28 and TRBJ1-4, with a tentative D call TRBD1 (5 bases). The V end was cut by 4 bases, the J end by 0 bases, with 12 bases between. The germline V gene has CDR1 MDHEN and CDR2 SYDVKM. The CDR3 loop spans 16 amino acids. In nucleotides, the CDR3 is TGTGCCAGCAGTTCCTTAACACAGGCAACTAATGAAAAACTGTTTTTT. It is translated as CASSSLTQATNEKLFF.

This clone was picked up a small number of times. This sequence joins TRBV30 and TRBJ1-1; no clear D. Trimming took off 4 bases at V and 0 bases at J, with 6 bases between the two ends. CDR3 size: 12 residues. Germline lookup yields CDR1 GTSNPN and CDR2 SVGIG (reference sequence). The CDR3 spells CAWKHVNTEAFF. CDR3 coding DNA: TGTGCCTGGAAACATGTGAACACTGAAGCTTTCTTT.

The rearrangement uses TRBV9 and TRBJ1-3, with 9 positions matching TRBD1. Germline CDR1 and CDR2: SGDLS and YYNGEE. V dropped 5 bases and J dropped 3; count of bases not matched to a gene: 6. There are 15 residues in the CDR3. The CDR3 loop is CASSAGTGIGNTIYF. The CDR3 coding sequence is TGTGCCAGCAGTGCCGGGACAGGGATTGGAAACACCATATATTTT.

This clone was counted a few times. The chain joins TRBV4-1 to TRBJ1-2; D is perhaps TRBD1 (5 bases). CDR3 length: 16 amino acids. Looked up from germline, CDR1 is MGHRA and CDR2 is YSYEKL. V was shortened by 4 bases and J by 0 bases, with 15 bases between the two germline ends. This chain's CDR3 is CASSLRTGTANYGYTF. CDR3 coding DNA: TGCGCCAGCAGCCTGCGAACAGGTACCGCTAACTATGGCTACACCTTC.

This clone has more than one count but fewer than ten. The chain joins TRBV6-1 to TRBJ2-7; 9 bases align to TRBD1. The CDR3 is 18 residues long. The V gene end was trimmed by 2 bases and the J gene end by 1 base; junction bases not matched to a gene: 12. CDR1 is MNHNS and CDR2 is SASEGT in the germline V gene. The CDR3 bases are TGTGCCAGCAGTGAAAAGACAGGGGGACGCTCGCTATCCTACGAGCAGTACTTC. Amino acids: CASSEKTGGRSLSYEQYF.